The clone carrying this T cell receptor beta chain showed up many times. The antigen remains undetermined. Germline CDR1 is MNHEY and CDR2 is SVGEGT. V dropped 8 bases and J dropped 0; count of bases not matched to a gene: 3. The CDR3 is 14 residues long. Exclusion criteria comprised other autoimmune diseases, uncontrolled infections, pregnancy or lactation in patients. This sample stems from a study of Graves' ophthalmopathy and Graves' hyperthyroidism. On the study more broadly: Peripheral blood sampling occurred at initial diagnosis, before any treatment. The study's findings and limits: With 60% to 71% sensitivity and 72% to 80% specificity, the model predicted ophthalmopathy progression. Detection in blood was also observed for most expanded thyroid clonotypes above 0.001 frequency.

RNA transcripts were the template, and TCR beta CDR3 regions were amplified from them. RT-PCR in the first round used HTBI primers; a second-round multiplex PCR followed. Each CDR3 protein gets one entry after TCRdb re-called the multiplex PCR reads with MiXCR. The sample has 350,000 to 400,000 distinct CDR3 sequences, less than 20% seen once; the top ten hold approximately 7%. The source material was peripheral blood. The chain combines TRBV6-2 or TRBV6-3 with TRBJ2-4; 8 bases are a match to TRBD1. This TCR was recovered from a woman aged 18-29 years with stable Graves' hyperthyroidism. The CDR3 protein is CASQGALAKNIQYF. DNA for the CDR3: TGTGCCAGCCAGGGGGCGCTAGCCAAAAACATTCAGTACTTC.